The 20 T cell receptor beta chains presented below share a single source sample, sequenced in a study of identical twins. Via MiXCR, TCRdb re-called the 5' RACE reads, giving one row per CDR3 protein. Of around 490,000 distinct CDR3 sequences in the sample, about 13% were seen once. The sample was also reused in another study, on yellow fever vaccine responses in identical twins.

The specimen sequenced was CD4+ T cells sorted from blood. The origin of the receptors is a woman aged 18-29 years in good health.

As DNA, the CDR3 is TGCAGCGTTGACAGGGTTCGCACCAATGAGCAGTTCTTC. It is translated as CSVDRVRTNEQFF. This chain joins TRBV29-1 and TRBJ2-1; possible D gene TRBD1, 5 bases. This CDR3 region has 13 residues. Trimming left V 3 bases short and J 6 bases short, with 12 bases between. Germline-derived CDR1 and CDR2 are SQVTM and ANQGSEA.

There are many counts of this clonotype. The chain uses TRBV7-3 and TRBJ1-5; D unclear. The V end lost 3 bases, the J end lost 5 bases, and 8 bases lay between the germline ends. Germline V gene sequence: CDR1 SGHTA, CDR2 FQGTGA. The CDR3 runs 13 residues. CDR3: CASSFESDQPQHF. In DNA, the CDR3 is TGTGCCAGCAGCTTTGAAAGTGATCAGCCCCAGCATTTT.

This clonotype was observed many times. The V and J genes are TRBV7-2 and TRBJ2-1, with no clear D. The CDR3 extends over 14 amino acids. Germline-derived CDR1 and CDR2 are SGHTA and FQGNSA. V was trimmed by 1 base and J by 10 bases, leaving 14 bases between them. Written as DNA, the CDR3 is TGTGCCAGCAGCTTAGGAGTGGGTTTCCAGGAGCAGTTCTTC. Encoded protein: CASSLGVGFQEQFF.

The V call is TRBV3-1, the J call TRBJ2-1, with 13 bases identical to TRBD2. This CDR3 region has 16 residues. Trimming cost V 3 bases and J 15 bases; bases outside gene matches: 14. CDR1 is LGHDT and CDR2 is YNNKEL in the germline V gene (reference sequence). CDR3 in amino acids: CASSHRLAGGINSTFF. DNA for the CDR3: TGTGCCAGCAGCCACCGACTAGCGGGGGGCATTAACAGTACGTTCTTC.

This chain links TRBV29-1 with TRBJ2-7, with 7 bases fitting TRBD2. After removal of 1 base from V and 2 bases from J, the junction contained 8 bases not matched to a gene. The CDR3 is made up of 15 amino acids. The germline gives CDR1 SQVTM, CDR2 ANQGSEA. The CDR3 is CSVEAEAGPTYEQYF. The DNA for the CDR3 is TGCAGCGTTGAAGCGGAAGCGGGGCCCACCTACGAGCAGTACTTC.

The DNA of the CDR3 is TGTGCCAGCAGCCAGGCCAGCGGGTTCAGCTCCTACGAGCAGTACTTC. Its protein is CASSQASGFSSYEQYF. The chain has TRBV4-2 and TRBJ2-7, with D possibly TRBD2 on 6 matching bases. The CDR3 is made up of 16 amino acids. Germline V CDR1 and CDR2: LGHNA, YNFKEQ. Trimming took off 3 bases at V and 0 bases at J, with 15 bases between the two ends.

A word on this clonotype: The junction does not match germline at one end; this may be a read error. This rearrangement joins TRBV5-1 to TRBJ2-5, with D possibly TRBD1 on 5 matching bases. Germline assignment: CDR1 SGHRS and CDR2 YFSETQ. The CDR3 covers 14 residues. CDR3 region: CASSFGRAKEAQYF. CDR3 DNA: TGCGCCAGCAGCTTCGGCAGGGCCAAAGAGGCCCAGTACTTC.

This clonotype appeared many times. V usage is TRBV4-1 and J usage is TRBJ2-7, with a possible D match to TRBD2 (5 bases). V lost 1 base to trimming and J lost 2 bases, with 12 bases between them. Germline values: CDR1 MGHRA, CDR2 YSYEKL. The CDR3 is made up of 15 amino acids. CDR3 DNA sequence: TGCGCCAGCAGCCAAGTCCTAGGACTGGCCTACGAGCAGTACTTC. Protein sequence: CASSQVLGLAYEQYF.

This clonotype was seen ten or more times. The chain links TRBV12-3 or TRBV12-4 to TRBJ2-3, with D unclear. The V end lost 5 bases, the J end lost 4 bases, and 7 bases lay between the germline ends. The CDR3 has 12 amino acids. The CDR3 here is CASSPDPDTQYF. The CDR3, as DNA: TGTGCCAGCAGTCCCGATCCAGATACGCAGTATTTT.

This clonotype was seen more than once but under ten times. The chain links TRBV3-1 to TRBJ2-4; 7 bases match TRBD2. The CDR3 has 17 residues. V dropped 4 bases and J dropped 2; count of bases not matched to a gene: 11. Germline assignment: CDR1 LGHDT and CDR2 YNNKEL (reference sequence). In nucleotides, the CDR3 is TGTGCCAGCAGCCCTCTATTGGGGGGGGGATCCAAAAACATTCAGTACTTC. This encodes CASSPLLGGGSKNIQYF.

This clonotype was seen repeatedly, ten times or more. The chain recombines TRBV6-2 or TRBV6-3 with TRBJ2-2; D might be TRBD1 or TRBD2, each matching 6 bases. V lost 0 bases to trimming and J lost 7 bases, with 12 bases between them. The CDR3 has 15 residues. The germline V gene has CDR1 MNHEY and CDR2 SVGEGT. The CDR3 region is CASSYSWGAYGELFF. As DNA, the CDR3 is TGTGCCAGCAGTTACTCATGGGGGGCGTACGGGGAGCTGTTTTTT.

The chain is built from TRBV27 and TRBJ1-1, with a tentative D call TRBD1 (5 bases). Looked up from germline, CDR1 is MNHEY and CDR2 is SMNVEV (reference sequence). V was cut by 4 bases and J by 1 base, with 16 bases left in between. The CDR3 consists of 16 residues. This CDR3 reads CASSSGSGRSNTEAFF. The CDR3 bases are TGTGCCAGCAGTTCCGGTTCAGGGAGGTCGAACACTGAAGCTTTCTTT.

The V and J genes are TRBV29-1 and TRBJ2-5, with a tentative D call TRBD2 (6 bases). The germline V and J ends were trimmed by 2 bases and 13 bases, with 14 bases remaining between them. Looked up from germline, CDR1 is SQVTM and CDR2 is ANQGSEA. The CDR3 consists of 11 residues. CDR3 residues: CSVEMRDFLYF. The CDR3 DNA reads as TGCAGCGTTGAAATGCGGGATTTCTTGTACTTC.

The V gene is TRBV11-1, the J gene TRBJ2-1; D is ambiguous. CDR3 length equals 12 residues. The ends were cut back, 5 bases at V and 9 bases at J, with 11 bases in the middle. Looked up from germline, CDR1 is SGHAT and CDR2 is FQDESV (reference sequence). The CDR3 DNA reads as TGTGCCAGCAGCCCCCCTAATATTGAGCAGTTCTTC. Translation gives CASSPPNIEQFF.

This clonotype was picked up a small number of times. CDR3 region: CASSVAPSNSPLHF. CDR3 sequence (DNA): TGTGCCAGCAGCGTAGCCCCGTCTAATTCACCCCTCCACTTT. The chain recombines TRBV9 with TRBJ1-6; D not resolved. Trimming took 0 bases from V and 6 from J, leaving 7 bases between them. The CDR3 loop spans 14 amino acids. CDR1 is SGDLS, CDR2 YYNGEE, per germline. The full variable domain, in which reference TRBV9 and TRBJ1-6 provide the parts outside the CDR3, is DSGVTQTPKHLITATGQRVTLRCSPRSGDLSVYWYQQSLDQGLQFLIQYYNGEERAKGNILERFSAQQFPDLHSELNLSSLELGDSALYFCASSVAPSNSPLHFGNGTRLTVT.

The CDR3 region has the DNA TGTGCCAGCAGCCAAGGGGTTGGTAGCGGGAGGGCCGGCCACAATGAGCAGTTCTTC. This codes for CASSQGVGSGRAGHNEQFF. This rearrangement joins TRBV6-2 or TRBV6-3 to TRBJ2-1, with 11 nucleotides matching TRBD2. In germline, CDR1 is MNHEY, CDR2 SVGEGT. The CDR3 extends over 19 amino acids. J lost 5 bases, V lost 6 bases, and 18 bases had no gene match.

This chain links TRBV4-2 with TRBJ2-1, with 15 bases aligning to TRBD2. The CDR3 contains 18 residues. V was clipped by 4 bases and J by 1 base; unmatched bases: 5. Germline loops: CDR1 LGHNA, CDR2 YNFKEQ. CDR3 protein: CASSLGLAGGGSYNEQFF. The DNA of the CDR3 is TGTGCCAGCAGCCTCGGACTAGCGGGAGGGGGGTCCTACAATGAGCAGTTCTTC.

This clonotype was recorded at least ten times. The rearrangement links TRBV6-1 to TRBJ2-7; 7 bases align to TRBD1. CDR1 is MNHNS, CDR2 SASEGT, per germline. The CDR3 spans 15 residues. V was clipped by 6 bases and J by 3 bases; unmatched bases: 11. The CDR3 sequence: CASRSDRDVFYEQYF. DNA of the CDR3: TGTGCCAGCAGATCCGACAGGGACGTATTCTACGAGCAGTACTTC.

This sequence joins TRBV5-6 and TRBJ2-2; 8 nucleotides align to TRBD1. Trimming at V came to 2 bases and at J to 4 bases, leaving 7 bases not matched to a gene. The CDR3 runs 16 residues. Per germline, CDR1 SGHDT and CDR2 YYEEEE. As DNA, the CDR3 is TGTGCCAGCAGCTTACTTAGACAGGGGATCACCGGGGAGCTGTTTTTT. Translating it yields CASSLLRQGITGELFF.

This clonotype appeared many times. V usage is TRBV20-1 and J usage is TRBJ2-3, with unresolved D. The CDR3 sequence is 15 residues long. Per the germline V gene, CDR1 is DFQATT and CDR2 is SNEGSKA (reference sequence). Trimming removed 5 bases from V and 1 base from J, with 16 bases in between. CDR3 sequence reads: CSARVLPPRTDTQYF. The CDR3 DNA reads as TGCAGTGCTCGCGTTTTGCCACCCCGCACAGATACGCAGTATTTT.